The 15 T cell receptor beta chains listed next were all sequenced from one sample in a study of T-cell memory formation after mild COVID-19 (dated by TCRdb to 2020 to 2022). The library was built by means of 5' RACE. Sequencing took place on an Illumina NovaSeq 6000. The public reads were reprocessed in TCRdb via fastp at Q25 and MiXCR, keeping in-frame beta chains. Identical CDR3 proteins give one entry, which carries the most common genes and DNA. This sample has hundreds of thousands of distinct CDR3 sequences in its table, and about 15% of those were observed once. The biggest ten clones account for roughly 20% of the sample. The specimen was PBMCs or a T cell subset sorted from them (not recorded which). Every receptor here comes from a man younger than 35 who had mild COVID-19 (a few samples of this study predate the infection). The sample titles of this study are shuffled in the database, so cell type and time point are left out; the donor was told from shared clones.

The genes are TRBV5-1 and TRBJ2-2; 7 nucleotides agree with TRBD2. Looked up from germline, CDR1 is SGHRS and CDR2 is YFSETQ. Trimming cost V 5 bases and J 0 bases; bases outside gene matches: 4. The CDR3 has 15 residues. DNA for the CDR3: TGCGCCAGCAGTCGGGGGGTCCCGAACACCGGGGAGCTGTTTTTT. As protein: CASSRGVPNTGELFF.

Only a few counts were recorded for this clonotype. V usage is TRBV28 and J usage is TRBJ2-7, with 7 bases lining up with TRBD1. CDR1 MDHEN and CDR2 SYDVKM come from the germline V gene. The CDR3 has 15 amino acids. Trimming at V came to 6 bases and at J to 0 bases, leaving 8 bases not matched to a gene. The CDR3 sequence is CASRSGQRSSYEQYV. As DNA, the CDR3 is TGTGCCAGCAGGTCGGGACAGAGAAGCTCCTACGAGCAGTACGTC.

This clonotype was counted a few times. CDR3 protein: CAISEVRGLHYGYTF. CDR3 DNA: TGTGCCATCAGTGAGGTTAGGGGACTGCACTATGGCTACACCTTC. V is TRBV10-3 and J is TRBJ1-2, with D perhaps TRBD1 (5 bases). CDR3 length equals 15 residues. V shed 2 bases and J shed 3 bases, with 13 bases lying between them. Germline CDR1 reads ENHRY; CDR2 reads SYGVKD.

The CDR3 coding sequence is TGTGCCAGCAGCGAGGGACTTGGGAACTACGAGCAGTACTTC. Residues: CASSEGLGNYEQYF. This chain connects TRBV7-2 to TRBJ2-7; possibly TRBD2 for D (6 bases). Trimming took 5 bases from V and 3 from J, leaving 14 bases between them. The CDR3 is 14 amino acids. Germline assignment: CDR1 SGHTA and CDR2 FQGNSA.

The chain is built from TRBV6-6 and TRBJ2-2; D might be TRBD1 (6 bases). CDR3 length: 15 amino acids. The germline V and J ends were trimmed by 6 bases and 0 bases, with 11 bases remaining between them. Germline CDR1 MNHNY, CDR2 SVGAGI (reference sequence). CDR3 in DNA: TGTGCCAGCAGCTGGGGGACACCGAACACCGGGGAGCTGTTTTTT. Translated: CASSWGTPNTGELFF.

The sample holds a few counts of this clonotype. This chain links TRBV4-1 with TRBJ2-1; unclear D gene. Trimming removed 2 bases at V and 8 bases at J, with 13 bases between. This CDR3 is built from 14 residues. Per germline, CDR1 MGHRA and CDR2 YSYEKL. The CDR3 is CASSQRRLGYEQFF. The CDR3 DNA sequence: TGCGCCAGCAGCCAACGCCGTTTGGGGTATGAGCAGTTCTTC.

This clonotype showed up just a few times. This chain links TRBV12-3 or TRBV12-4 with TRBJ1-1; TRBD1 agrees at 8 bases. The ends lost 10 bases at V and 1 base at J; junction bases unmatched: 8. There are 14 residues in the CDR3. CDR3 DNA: TGTGCCACGCGAACAGGGGGTGGGAACACTGAAGCTTTCTTT. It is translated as CATRTGGGNTEAFF.

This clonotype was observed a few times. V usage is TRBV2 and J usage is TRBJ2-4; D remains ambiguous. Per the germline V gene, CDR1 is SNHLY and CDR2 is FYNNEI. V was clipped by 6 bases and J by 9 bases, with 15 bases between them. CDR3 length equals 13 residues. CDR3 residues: CASSAAPRGIQYF. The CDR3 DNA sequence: TGTGCCAGCAGCGCCGCCCCCCGCGGCATTCAGTACTTC.

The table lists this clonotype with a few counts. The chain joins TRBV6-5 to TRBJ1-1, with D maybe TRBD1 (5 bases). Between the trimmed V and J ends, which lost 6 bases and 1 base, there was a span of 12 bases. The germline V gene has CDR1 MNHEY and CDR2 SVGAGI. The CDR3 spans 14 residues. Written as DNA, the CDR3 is TGTGCCAGCAGCCCTGGGGCGGGGAACACTGAAGCTTTCTTT. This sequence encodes CASSPGAGNTEAFF.

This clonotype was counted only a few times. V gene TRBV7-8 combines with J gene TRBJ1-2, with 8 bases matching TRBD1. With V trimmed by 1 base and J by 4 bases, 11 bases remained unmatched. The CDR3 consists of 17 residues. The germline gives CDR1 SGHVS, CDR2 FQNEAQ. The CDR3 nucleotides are TGTGCCAGCAGCTTAGATCGGCAGGGGGCGCTTCGCTATGGCTACACCTTC. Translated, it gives CASSLDRQGALRYGYTF. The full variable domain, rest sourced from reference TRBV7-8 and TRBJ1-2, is GAGVSQSPRYKVAKRGQDVALRCDPISGHVSLFWYQQALGQGPEFLTYFQNEAQLDKSGLPSDRFFAERPEGSVSTLKIQRTQQEDSAVYLCASSLDRQGALRYGYTFGSGTRLTVV.

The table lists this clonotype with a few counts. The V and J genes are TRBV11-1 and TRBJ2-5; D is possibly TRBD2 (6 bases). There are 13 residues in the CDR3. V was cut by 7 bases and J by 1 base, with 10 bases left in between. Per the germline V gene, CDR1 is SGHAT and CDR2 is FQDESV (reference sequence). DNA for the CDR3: TGTGCCAGCACCCGGGACTCCCAAGAGACCCAGTACTTC. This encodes CASTRDSQETQYF. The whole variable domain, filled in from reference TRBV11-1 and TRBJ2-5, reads EAEVAQSPRYKITEKSQAVAFWCDPISGHATLYWYRQILGQGPELLVQFQDESVVDDSQLPKDRFSAERLKGVDSTLKIQPAELGDSAMYLCASTRDSQETQYFGPGTRLLVL.

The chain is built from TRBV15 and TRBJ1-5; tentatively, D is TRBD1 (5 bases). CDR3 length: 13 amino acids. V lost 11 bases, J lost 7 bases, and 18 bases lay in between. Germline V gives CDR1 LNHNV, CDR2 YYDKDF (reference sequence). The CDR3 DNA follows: TGTGCCCCCGGGAAAGGGGTGTTACAGCCCCAGCATTTT. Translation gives CAPGKGVLQPQHF.

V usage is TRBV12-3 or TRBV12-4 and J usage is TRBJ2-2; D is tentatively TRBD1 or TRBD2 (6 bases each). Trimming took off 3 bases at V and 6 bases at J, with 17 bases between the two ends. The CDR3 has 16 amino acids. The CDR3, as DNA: TGTGCCAGCAGTTTGGAGGGGGGCGCAGGTTCCGGGGAGCTGTTTTTT. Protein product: CASSLEGGAGSGELFF.

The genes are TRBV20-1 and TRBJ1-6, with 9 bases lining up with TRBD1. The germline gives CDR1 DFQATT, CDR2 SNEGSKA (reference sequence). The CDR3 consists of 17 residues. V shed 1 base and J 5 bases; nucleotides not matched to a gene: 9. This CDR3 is CSARGGQGGLDNSPLHF. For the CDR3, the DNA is TGCAGTGCTAGAGGGGGACAGGGTGGACTTGATAATTCACCCCTCCACTTT.

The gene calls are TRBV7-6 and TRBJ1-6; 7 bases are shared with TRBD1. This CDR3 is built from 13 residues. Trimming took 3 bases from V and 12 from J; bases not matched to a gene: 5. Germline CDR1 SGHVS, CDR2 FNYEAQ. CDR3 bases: TGTGCCAGCAGCTTGACAGGGAAGGGACCCCTCCACTTT. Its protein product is CASSLTGKGPLHF.